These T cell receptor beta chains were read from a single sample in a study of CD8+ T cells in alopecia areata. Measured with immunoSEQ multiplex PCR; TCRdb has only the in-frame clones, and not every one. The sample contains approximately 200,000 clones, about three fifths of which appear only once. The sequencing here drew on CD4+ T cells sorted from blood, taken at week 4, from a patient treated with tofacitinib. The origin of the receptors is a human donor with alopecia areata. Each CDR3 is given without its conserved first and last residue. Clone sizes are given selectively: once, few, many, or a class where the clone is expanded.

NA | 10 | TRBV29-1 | SVEDMGETQY
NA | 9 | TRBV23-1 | ASSRRGTQY
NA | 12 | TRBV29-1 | SVTISGGAETQY
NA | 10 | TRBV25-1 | ASSRGSEPQH
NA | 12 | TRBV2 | ASKGQGVSYEQY
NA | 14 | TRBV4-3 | ASSQGVTGLYYGYT
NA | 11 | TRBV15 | ATSRDLDNEQF
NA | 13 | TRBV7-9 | ASSLLGGGTETQY
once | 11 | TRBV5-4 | ASSLVGQGSYT
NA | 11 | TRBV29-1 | SVDLDDQDTQY
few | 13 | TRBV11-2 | ASSSNGLAGETQY
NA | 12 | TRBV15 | ATSRSGVGYGYT
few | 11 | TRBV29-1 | SVGTSVQETQY
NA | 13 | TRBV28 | ASSLMTGPGNTIY
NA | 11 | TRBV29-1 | SVGDRVWYEQY
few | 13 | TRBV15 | ATSRDRGGLETQY
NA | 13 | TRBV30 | AWSARTGATDTQY
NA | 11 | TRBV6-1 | ASSEDRNYEQY
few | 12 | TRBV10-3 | AISSLNPTDTQY
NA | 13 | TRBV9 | ASSVTTRGYNEQF
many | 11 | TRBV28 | ASSSDGNQPQH
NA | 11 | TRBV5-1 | ASSVLPSDTQY
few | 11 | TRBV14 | ASSTGWNTEAF
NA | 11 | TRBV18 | ASSPTGQETQY
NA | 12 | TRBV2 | ASSGVEGWKTQY